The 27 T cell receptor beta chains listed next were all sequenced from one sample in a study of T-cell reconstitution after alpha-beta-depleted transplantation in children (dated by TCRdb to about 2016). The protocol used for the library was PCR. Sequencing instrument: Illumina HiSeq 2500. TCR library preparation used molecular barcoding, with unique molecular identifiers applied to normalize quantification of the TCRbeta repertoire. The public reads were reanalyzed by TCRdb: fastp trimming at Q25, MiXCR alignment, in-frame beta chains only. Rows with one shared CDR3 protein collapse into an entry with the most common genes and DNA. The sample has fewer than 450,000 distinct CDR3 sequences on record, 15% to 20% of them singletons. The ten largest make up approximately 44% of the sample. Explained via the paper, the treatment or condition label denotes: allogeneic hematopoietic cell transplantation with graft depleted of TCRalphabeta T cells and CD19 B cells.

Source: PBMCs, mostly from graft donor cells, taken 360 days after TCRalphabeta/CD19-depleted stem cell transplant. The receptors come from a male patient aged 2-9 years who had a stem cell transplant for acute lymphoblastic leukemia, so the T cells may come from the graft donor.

The DNA of the CDR3 is TGTGCCAGCAGCTCAAGGGCTAGCGGGAGCCTCCGCAATGAGCAGTTCTTC. It is translated as CASSSRASGSLRNEQFF. The J gene is TRBJ2-1, the V gene TRBV7-9; 10 bases line up with TRBD2. Trimming cost V 4 bases and J 6 bases; bases outside gene matches: 12. Germline V gene lookup returns CDR1 SEHNR and CDR2 FQNEAQ (reference sequence). CDR3 size: 17 residues.

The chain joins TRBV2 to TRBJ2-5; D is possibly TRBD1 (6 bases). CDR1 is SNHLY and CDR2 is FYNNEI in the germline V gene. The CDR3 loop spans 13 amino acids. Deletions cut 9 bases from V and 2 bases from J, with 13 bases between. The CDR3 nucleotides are TGTGCCAGAGGACAGCCACCGCAAGAGACCCAGTACTTC. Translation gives CARGQPPQETQYF.

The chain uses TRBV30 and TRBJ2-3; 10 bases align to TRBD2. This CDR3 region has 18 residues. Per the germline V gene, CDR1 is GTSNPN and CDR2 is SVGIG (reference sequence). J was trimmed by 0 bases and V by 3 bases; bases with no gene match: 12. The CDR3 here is CAWRAEVGLASSTDTQYF. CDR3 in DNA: TGTGCCTGGAGAGCAGAGGTGGGACTAGCGTCTAGCACAGATACGCAGTATTTT.

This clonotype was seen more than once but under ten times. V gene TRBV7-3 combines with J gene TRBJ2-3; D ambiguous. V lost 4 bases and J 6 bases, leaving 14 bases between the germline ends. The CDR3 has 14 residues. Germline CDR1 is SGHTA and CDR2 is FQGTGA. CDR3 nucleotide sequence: TGTGCCAGCAGCTATCGAGACTCCTGGGATACGCAGTATTTT. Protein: CASSYRDSWDTQYF.

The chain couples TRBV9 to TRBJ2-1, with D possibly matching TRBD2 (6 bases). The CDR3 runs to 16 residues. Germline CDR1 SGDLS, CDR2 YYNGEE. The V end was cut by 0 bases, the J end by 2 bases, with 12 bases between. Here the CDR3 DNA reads TGTGCCAGCAGCGTAGGTGGGCTAGCGACCTACAATGAGCAGTTCTTC. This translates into CASSVGGLATYNEQFF.

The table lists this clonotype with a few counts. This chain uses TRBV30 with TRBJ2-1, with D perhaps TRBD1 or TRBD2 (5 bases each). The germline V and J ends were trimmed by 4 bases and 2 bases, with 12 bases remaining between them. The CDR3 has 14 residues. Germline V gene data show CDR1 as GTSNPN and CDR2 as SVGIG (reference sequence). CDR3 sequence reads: CAWNPGPPYNEQFF. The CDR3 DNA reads TGTGCCTGGAATCCGGGACCTCCCTACAATGAGCAGTTCTTC.

Here the CDR3 reads CASSLGTGGVILGELFF. The DNA for the CDR3 is TGTGCCAGCAGTTTGGGGACAGGGGGCGTTATTCTCGGGGAGCTGTTTTTT. This chain uses TRBV28 with TRBJ2-2; the match to TRBD1 covers 12 bases. This CDR3 is 17 amino acids long. With V trimmed by 3 bases and J by 7 bases, 9 bases remained unmatched. CDR1 is MDHEN, CDR2 SYDVKM, per germline.

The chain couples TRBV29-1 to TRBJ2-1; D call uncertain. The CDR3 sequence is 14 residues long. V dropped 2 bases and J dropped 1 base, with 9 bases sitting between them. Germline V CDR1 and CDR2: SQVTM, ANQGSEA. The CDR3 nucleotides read TGCAGCGTTGAATTGGCGGTTTCCTACAATGAGCAGTTCTTC. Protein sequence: CSVELAVSYNEQFF.

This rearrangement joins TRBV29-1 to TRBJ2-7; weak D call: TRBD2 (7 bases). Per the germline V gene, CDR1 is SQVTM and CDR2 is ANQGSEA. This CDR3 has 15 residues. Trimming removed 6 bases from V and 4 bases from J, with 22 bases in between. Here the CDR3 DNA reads TGCAGCGTCAAGGGGGGGCGACCCGGCATATACGAGCAGTACTTC. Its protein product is CSVKGGRPGIYEQYF.

CDR3 region: CASSGVPGLVYEQYF. CDR3 in DNA: TGTGCCAGCAGTGGAGTGCCGGGACTAGTTTACGAGCAGTACTTC. V gene TRBV27 combines with J gene TRBJ2-7, with 8 positions matching TRBD2. The V gene's germline CDR1 is MNHEY and CDR2 SMNVEV (reference sequence). Trimming at V came to 5 bases and at J to 4 bases, leaving 10 bases not matched to a gene. The CDR3 covers 15 residues.

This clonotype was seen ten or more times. CDR3 coding DNA: TGCGCCAGCAGCCAGACAGGGGGCTCGTACGAGCAGTACTTC. As protein: CASSQTGGSYEQYF. The chain uses TRBV4-3 and TRBJ2-7; 10 nucleotides match TRBD1. There are 14 residues in the CDR3. Germline trimming cut 3 bases from V and 4 bases from J; bases unmatched to any gene: 3. Germline assignment: CDR1 LGHNA and CDR2 YSLEER.

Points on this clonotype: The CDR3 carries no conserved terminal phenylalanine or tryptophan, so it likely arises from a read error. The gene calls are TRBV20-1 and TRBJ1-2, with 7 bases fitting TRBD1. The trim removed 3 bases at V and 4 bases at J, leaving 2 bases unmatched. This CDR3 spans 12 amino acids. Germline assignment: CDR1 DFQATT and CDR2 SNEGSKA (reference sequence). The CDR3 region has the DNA TGCAGTGCTAGCGGACAGGTCTATGGCTACACCTGC. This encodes CSASGQVYGYTC.

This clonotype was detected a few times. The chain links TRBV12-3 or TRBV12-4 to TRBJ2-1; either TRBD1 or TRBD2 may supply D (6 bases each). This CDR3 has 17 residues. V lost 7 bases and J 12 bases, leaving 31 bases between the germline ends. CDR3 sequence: CASTSRGGQSRVRRQFF. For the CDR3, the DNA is TGTGCCAGCACCTCCCGAGGGGGGCAATCTAGAGTACGGAGGCAGTTCTTC.

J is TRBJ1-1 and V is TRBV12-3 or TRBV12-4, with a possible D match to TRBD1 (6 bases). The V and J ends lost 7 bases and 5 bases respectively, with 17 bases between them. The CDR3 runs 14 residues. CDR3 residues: CASNAGDWRTEAFF. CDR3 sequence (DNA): TGTGCCAGCAACGCAGGGGACTGGAGGACTGAAGCTTTCTTT.

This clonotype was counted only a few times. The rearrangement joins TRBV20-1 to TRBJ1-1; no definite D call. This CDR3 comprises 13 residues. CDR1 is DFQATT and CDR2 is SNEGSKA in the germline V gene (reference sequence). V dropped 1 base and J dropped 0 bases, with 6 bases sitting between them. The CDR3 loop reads CSARGSLNTEAFF. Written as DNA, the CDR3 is TGCAGTGCTAGAGGGAGTTTGAACACTGAAGCTTTCTTT.

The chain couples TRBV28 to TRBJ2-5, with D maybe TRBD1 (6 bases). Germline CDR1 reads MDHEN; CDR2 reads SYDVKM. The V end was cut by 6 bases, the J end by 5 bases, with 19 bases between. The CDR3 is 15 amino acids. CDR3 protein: CASRGTGRHWETQYF. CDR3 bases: TGTGCCAGCAGGGGCACAGGGCGTCATTGGGAGACCCAGTACTTC.

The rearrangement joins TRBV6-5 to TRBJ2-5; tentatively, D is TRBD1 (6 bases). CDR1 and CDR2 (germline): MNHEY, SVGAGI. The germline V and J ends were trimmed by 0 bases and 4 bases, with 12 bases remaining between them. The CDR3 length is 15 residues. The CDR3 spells CASSYSGTPAETQYF. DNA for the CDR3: TGTGCCAGCAGTTACTCGGGGACACCGGCAGAGACCCAGTACTTC.

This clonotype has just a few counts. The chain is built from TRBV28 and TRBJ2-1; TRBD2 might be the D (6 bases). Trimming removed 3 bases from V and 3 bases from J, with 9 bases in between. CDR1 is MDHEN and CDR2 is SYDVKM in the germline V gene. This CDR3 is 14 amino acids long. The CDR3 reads CASSLSGVYNEQFF. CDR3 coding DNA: TGTGCCAGCAGTTTGTCGGGGGTCTACAATGAGCAGTTCTTC.

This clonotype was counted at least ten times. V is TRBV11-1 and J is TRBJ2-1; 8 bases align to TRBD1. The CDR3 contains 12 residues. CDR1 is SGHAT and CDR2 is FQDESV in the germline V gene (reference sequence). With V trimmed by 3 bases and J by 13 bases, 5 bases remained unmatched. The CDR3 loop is CASSLGTGTQFF. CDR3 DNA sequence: TGTGCCAGCAGCTTGGGGACAGGAACCCAGTTCTTC.

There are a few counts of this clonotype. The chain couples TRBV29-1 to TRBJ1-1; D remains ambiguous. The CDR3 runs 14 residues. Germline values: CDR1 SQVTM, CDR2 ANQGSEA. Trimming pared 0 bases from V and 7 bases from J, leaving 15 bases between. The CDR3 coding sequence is TGCAGCGTTGAAGATGAAAGGACCGGAGGTGAAGCTTTCTTT. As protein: CSVEDERTGGEAFF.

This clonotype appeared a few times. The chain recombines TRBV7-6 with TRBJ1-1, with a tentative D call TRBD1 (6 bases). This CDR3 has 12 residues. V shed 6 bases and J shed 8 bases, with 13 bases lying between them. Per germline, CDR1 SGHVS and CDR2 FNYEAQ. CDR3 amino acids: CASRQRGGEAFF. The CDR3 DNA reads TGTGCCAGCAGACAAAGGGGGGGGGAAGCTTTCTTT.

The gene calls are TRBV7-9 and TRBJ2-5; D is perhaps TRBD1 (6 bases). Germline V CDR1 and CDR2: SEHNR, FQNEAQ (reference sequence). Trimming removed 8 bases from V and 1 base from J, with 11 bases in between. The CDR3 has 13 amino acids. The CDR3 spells CASGGQLQETQYF. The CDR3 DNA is TGTGCCAGCGGAGGACAGCTCCAAGAGACCCAGTACTTC.

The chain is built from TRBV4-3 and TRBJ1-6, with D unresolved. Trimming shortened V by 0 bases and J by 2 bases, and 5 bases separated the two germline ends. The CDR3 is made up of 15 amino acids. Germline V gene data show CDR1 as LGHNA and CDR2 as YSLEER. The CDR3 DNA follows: TGCGCCAGCAGCCAAGATATAGCCTATAATTCACCCCTCCACTTT. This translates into CASSQDIAYNSPLHF.

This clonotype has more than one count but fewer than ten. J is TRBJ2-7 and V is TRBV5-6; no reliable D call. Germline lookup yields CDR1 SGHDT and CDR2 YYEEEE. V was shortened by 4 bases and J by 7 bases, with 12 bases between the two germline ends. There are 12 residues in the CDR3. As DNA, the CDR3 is TGTGCCAGCAGCCAACCGTTGGGGGAGCAGTACTTC. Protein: CASSQPLGEQYF.

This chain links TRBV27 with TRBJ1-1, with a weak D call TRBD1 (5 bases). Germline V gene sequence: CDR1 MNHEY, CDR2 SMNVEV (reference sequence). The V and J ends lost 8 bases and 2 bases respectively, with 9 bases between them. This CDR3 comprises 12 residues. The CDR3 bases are TGTGCCAGCGGGACCCCAAACACTGAAGCTTTCTTT. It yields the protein CASGTPNTEAFF.

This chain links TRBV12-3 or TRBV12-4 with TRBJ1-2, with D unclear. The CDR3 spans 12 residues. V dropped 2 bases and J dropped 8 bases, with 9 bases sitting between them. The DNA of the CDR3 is TGTGCCAGCAGTTTAATCCCCGCGGGCTACACCTTC. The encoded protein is CASSLIPAGYTF.

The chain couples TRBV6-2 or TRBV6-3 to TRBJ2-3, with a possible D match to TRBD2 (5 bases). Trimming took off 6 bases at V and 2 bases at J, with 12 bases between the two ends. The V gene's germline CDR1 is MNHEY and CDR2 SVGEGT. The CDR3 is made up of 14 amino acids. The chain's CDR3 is CASRRDGITDTQYF. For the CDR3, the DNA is TGTGCCAGCAGGAGGGATGGAATCACAGATACGCAGTATTTT.